The T cell receptor (beta chain) under discussion was sequenced for a study of T cell repertoires in cytomegalovirus infection. Study details: Carrying CMV and the relevant HLA type showed in public TCR beta signatures.

Study conclusions and caveats: Dominating the ex vivo response were TCR beta clonotypes that were CMV-specific and HLA-C-restricted.

This clonotype was seen ten or more times. The antigen is not known. TCRdb reanalysed the reads using MiXCR and keeps one entry per CDR3 protein. Of under 150,000 distinct CDR3 sequences listed, 20% to 30% are singletons. This CDR3 has 14 residues. The V and J ends lost 0 bases and 5 bases, in that order; junction bases with no gene match: 1. Germline assignment: CDR1 SGHTA and CDR2 FQGNSA. This chain connects TRBV7-2 to TRBJ2-3; TRBD2 aligns across 8 bases. The sample consisted of PBMCs, sequenced either directly or after in vitro stimulation (not recorded which). The sequence came from a human donor in good health (CMV status not recorded). Some clones in this sample may be carry-over from other donors' samples. CDR3 region: CASSLALAGDTQYF. CDR3 DNA sequence: TGTGCCAGCAGCTTAGCTCTAGCGGGAGATACGCAGTATTTT.